The 14 T cell receptor beta chains below come from one sample, sequenced in a study of T-cell reconstitution after alpha-beta-depleted transplantation in children. The library targeted TCRbeta and was prepared with unique molecular identifiers. One entry per CDR3 protein, called by TCRdb with MiXCR from the PCR reads. Among 150,000 to 250,000 distinct CDR3 sequences listed, more than 12% were seen once. The sequencing here drew on PBMCs from the stem cell graft donor, taken from the stem cell graft. All receptors derive from a human donor who donated a stem cell graft to a child with acute lymphoblastic leukemia.

DNA for the CDR3: TGTGCCAGCAGTGATTATCCGCGACTAGCGGGACGCAATGAGCAGTTCTTC. It specifies CASSDYPRLAGRNEQFF. The rearrangement links TRBV2 to TRBJ2-1; 11 positions agree with TRBD2. The ends lost 3 bases at V and 6 bases at J; junction bases unmatched: 10. Germline V lookup: CDR1 SNHLY, CDR2 FYNNEI. This CDR3 is 17 amino acids long.

This clonotype showed up many times. This rearrangement joins TRBV20-1 to TRBJ1-1; D is uncertain. Trimming took 3 bases from V and 11 from J, leaving 16 bases between them. CDR3 length: 12 amino acids. CDR1 is DFQATT and CDR2 is SNEGSKA in the germline V gene (reference sequence). CDR3 coding DNA: TGCAGTGCTAGTATGCAGACGATAGTGGCTTTCTTT. The encoded protein is CSASMQTIVAFF.

About this clonotype itself: This may be a read error: a much more frequent sequence differs by one nucleotide. The rearrangement joins TRBV12-3 or TRBV12-4 to TRBJ2-1, with a weak D call TRBD2 (5 bases). The CDR3 is made up of 18 amino acids. The CDR3 DNA reads as TGTACCAGCAGTTTACGGGAAGGACTTTCGAGCTCCTACAATGAGCAGTTCTTC. Residues: CTSSLREGLSSSYNEQFF.

This clonotype was seen at least ten times. The chain couples TRBV7-8 to TRBJ2-2, with D possibly matching TRBD1 (5 bases). The CDR3 sequence is 14 residues long. Germline V CDR1 and CDR2: SGHVS, FQNEAQ. V was trimmed by 6 bases and J by 4 bases, leaving 12 bases between them. Here the CDR3 DNA reads TGTGCCAGCAGTAGGGGCACAGCCACCGGGGAGCTGTTTTTT. Its protein is CASSRGTATGELFF.

This chain uses TRBV12-3 or TRBV12-4 with TRBJ1-1, with 7 positions matching TRBD1. Trimming cost V 3 bases and J 0 bases; bases outside gene matches: 13. CDR3 length: 18 residues. The CDR3 coding sequence is TGTGCCAGCAGTTTTAATGGCAGGGGGTTATATATGAACACTGAAGCTTTCTTT. Translation gives CASSFNGRGLYMNTEAFF.

The chain recombines TRBV11-2 with TRBJ2-7; maybe TRBD2 (5 bases). Trimming removed 5 bases from V and 5 bases from J, with 25 bases in between. The germline V gene encodes CDR1 SGHAT and CDR2 FQNNGV. There are 17 residues in the CDR3. This CDR3 reads CASSTLDSGLIFHEQYF. The CDR3 bases are TGTGCCAGCAGCACGCTAGATTCCGGACTTATCTTTCACGAGCAGTACTTC.

This clonotype was seen repeatedly, ten times or more. The chain is built from TRBV20-1 and TRBJ2-6; no firm D call. The CDR3 covers 14 residues. Germline V lookup: CDR1 DFQATT, CDR2 SNEGSKA (reference sequence). Deletions cut 3 bases from V and 1 base from J, with 7 bases between. The CDR3 region is CSASADSGANVLTF. CDR3 DNA: TGCAGTGCTAGTGCAGATTCTGGGGCCAACGTCCTGACTTTC.

This clonotype has ten or more counts. This chain links TRBV6-5 with TRBJ2-7, with D perhaps given as TRBD1 or TRBD2 (5 bases each). The germline V gene has CDR1 MNHEY and CDR2 SVGAGI. The CDR3 totals 18 residues. Trimming cost V 3 bases and J 2 bases, with 23 bases left between them. The CDR3, as DNA: TGTGCCAGCAGTTATTCCCGTCCGCCGGGACCTCCCACCTACGAGCAGTACTTC. This codes for CASSYSRPPGPPTYEQYF.

Regarding this clonotype: A single base separates this from a much larger clone, so it may be a read error. The V gene is TRBV21-1, the J gene TRBJ2-7; TRBD1, the table's D call, lacks a check against the DNA. TRBV21-1 constitutes a pseudogene. This CDR3 region has 14 residues. CDR3 in DNA: TGTGCCAGCAGCAAAGTTAAGGGGATGTACGAGCAGTACTTC. Protein sequence: CASSKVKGMYEQYF.

This clonotype was counted many times. The chain has TRBV11-3 and TRBJ1-1; 8 positions agree with TRBD1. The V gene's germline CDR1 is SGHNT and CDR2 YENEEA. The CDR3 length is 15 residues. The ends lost 5 bases at V and 3 bases at J; junction bases unmatched: 8. Here the CDR3 DNA reads TGTGCCAGCAGCCCCCCACAGGGGGAGGACACTGAAGCTTTCTTT. This sequence encodes CASSPPQGEDTEAFF.

This clonotype was counted many times. This chain uses TRBV5-1 with TRBJ2-3; possibly TRBD2 for D (6 bases). CDR1 and CDR2 (germline): SGHRS, YFSETQ. The CDR3 covers 15 residues. Between the trimmed V and J ends, which lost 0 bases and 4 bases, there was a span of 12 bases. The CDR3, as DNA: TGCGCCAGCAGCTTGGTGTCGGGAGCTGCAGATACGCAGTATTTT. Translation: CASSLVSGAADTQYF.

The genes are TRBV20-1 and TRBJ2-1; TRBD2 agrees at 12 bases. The V gene end was trimmed by 5 bases and the J gene end by 7 bases; junction bases not matched to a gene: 12. The germline gives CDR1 DFQATT, CDR2 SNEGSKA (reference sequence). The CDR3 is 16 amino acids. The CDR3 DNA follows: TGCAGTGCTTTTGTACTAGCGGGAGGCCTCAGGAATGAGCAGTTCTTC. Protein product: CSAFVLAGGLRNEQFF.

This clonotype was seen repeatedly, ten times or more. The chain joins TRBV18 to TRBJ1-2; D is possibly TRBD1 (6 bases). Germline V gene sequence: CDR1 KGHSH, CDR2 LQKENI. The length of the CDR3 is 14 residues. Trimming pared 1 base from V and 7 bases from J, leaving 13 bases between. The CDR3 spells CASSPRPGEGGYTF. The CDR3 DNA reads TGTGCCAGCTCACCACGGCCAGGGGAGGGTGGCTACACCTTC.

Many counts were recorded for this clonotype. The J gene is TRBJ2-7, the V gene TRBV3-1, with TRBD2 as a possible D gene (5 bases). CDR1 is LGHDT, CDR2 YNNKEL, per germline (reference sequence). Trimming shortened V by 4 bases and J by 3 bases, and 13 bases separated the two germline ends. The CDR3 is 14 residues long. For the CDR3, the DNA is TGTGCCAGCAGCCCCGGCTCGACTATCTACGAGCAGTACTTC. It specifies CASSPGSTIYEQYF.